This TCR beta chain was sequenced during a study of cytomegalovirus exposure and HLA in healthy donors. Sequencing used immunoSEQ multiplex PCR; TCRdb keeps in-frame clones, though not all of them. This sample carries about 44,000 clones, approximately 93% of them seen once, and the ten largest clones take over 2%. Worth noting for this clone: Its antigen remains unidentified.

General observations from the study: High sensitivity and specificity were reportedly achieved when the classifier diagnosed cytomegalovirus status.

CDR1 is MNHNS, CDR2 SASEGT, per germline. V shed 3 bases and J shed 6 bases, with 14 bases lying between them. The CDR3 contains 15 residues. The sequence was collected from a woman younger than 30 in good health and CMV-seronegative. V and J are TRBV6-1 and TRBJ2-2; D is perhaps TRBD2 (5 bases). The sample taken for sequencing was PBMCs. The CDR3 coding sequence is TGTGCCAGCAGTGAGGAGAGCGGCCGGCCCGGGGAGCTGTTTTTT. Residues: CASSEESGRPGELFF.